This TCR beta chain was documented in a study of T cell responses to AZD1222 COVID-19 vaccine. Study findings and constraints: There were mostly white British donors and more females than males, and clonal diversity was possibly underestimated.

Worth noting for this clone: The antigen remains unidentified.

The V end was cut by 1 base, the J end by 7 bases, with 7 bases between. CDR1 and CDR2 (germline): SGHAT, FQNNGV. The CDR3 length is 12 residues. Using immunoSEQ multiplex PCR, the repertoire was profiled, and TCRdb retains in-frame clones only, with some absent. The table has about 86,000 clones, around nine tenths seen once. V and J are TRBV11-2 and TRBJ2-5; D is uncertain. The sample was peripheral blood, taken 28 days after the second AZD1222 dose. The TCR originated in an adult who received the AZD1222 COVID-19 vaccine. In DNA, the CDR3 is TGTGCCAGCAGCTTAGGTTTAGGGACCCAGTACTTC. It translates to CASSLGLGTQYF.